This TCR beta chain was recorded in a study of CD8 T cells in Susac syndrome. Random-hexamer reverse transcription was applied to roughly 0.5 to 1 ug RNA. TCR beta CDR3 was amplified by immunoSEQ multiplex PCR. This amplification extended across 54 Vbeta and 13 Jbeta segments. TCRdb processed the immunoSEQ multiplex PCR reads anew with MiXCR; each CDR3 protein has one entry. The data show fewer than 80,000 distinct CDR3 sequences, less than 95% seen once. This CDR3 has 16 amino acids. Trimming removed 6 bases at V and 0 bases at J, with 14 bases between. The clonotype comes from a human donor with Susac syndrome. The chain employs TRBV12-3 or TRBV12-4 and TRBJ2-2; D gene ambiguous. The sequencing sample was made of CD8+ T cells from PBMCs. Here the CDR3 reads CASRHRQTTNTGELFF. CDR3 bases: TGTGCCAGCAGACATCGACAAACAACGAACACCGGGGAGCTGTTTTTT.